This T cell receptor (beta chain) came from a study of blood T cell repertoires in COVID-19. Across the whole study: Samples came from the United States, Italy and Spain, spanning acute and convalescent COVID-19.

This clone occurred once. The Seattle patients joined while their infection was active and were tracked longitudinally afterward. Germline-derived CDR1 and CDR2 are LGHNA and YSLEER. V trimming: 4 bases; J trimming: 3 bases; junction bases outside the gene matches: 10. The CDR3 extends over 16 amino acids. This table comes from immunoSEQ multiplex PCR, and its TCRdb copy is limited to in-frame clones, with some not included. This sample yields approximately 330,000 clones, of which roughly 90% are seen a single time; more than 7.5% belongs to the top ten. This chain joins TRBV4-3 and TRBJ1-1; 8 nucleotides line up with TRBD1. Sequenced: peripheral blood. This sequence originates from a man younger than 45 with COVID-19, enrolled during active disease. The CDR3 here is CASSPTQQGGDTEAFF. The DNA for the CDR3 is TGCGCCAGCAGCCCTACCCAACAGGGGGGCGACACTGAAGCTTTCTTT.